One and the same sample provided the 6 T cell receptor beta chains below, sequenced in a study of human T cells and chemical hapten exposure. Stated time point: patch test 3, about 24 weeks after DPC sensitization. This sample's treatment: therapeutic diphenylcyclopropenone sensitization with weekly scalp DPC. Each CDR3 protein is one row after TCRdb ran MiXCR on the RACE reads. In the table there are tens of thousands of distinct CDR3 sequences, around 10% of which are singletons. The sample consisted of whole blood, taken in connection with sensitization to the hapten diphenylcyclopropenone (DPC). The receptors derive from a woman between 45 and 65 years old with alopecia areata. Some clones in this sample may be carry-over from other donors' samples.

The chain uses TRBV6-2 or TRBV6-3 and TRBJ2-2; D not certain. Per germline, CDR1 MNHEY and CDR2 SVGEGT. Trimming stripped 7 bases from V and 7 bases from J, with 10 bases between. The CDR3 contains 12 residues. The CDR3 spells CASIGFGGELFF. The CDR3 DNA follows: TGTGCCAGCATCGGGTTCGGCGGGGAGCTGTTTTTT.

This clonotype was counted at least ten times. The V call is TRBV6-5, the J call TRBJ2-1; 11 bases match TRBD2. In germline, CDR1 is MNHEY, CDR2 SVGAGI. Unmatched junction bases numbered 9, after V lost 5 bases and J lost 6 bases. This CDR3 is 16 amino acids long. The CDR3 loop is CASSPLAGVIGNEQFF. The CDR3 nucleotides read TGTGCCAGCAGTCCACTAGCGGGAGTAATAGGCAATGAGCAGTTCTTC.

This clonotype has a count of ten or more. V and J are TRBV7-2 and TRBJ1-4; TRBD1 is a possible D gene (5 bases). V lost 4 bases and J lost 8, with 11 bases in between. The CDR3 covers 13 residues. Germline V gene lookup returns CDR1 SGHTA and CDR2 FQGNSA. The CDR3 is CASSSRVGEKLFF. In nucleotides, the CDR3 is TGTGCCAGCAGCTCCAGGGTTGGGGAAAAACTGTTTTTT.

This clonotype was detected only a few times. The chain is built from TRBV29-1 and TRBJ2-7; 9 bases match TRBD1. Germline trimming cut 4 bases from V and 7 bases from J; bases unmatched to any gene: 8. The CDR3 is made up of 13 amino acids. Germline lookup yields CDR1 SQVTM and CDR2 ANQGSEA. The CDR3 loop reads CSVGTGGLGEQYF. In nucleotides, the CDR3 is TGCAGCGTTGGCACAGGGGGCCTGGGAGAGCAGTACTTC.

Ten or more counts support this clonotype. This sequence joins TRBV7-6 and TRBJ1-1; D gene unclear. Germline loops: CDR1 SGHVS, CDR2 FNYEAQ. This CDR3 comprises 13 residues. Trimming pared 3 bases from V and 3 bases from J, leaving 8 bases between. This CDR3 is CASSFQSYTEAFF. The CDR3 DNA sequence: TGTGCCAGCAGCTTCCAGAGTTACACTGAAGCTTTCTTT.

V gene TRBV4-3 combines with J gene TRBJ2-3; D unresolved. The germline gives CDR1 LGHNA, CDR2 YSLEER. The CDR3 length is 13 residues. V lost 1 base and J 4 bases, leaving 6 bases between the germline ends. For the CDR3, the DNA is TGCGCCAGCAGCCAAGGAAAGGCAGATACGCAGTATTTT. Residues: CASSQGKADTQYF.